This T cell receptor (beta chain) was identified during a study (dated by TCRdb to about 2015). As for the study more broadly: The study tested whether tumor-infiltrating Tregs in breast cancer are recruited from blood Tregs or converted in situ from other CD4+ T cell subsets. On the study overall, not on this receptor specifically: In terms of TCR gene usage, tumor memory CD4+ T cells clustered together with blood and lymph node memory CD4+ cells, as well as with lymph node naive CD4+ cells. The validation in the larger cohort was limited to a single TCR beta V-J rearrangement instead of whole repertoires. Tumor-infiltrating Treg TCR alpha and beta sequences overlapped most with tumor naive CD4+ T cells, then with blood naive CD4+ T cells.

This clonotype came up a few times. Which antigen it targets is not known. No quality values exist for individual bases; no much larger clone is one base distant. CD4+CD45RO+CD25- cells were isolated as memory CD4+ T cells. Tregs, naive and memory CD4+ T cells from tumor, blood and ipsilateral draining lymph nodes of a handful of breast cancer patients underwent full-length TCR alpha and beta sequencing. Tumor tissue, along with lymph nodes from ipsilateral axillary dissection, was perfused with PBS, minced, and then digested using collagenase I and hyaluronidase. FACS confirmed that the sorted cell populations were more than 90% pure. Amplification of full-length TCR variable regions was done by 5' RACE PCR using constant-region reverse primers, and this step was followed by semi-nested PCR with Nested Universal Primer A. Using the ReliaPrep RNA Cell Miniprep System, total RNA was extracted, and the SMARTer RACE 5'/3' Kit was then used to reverse transcribe the RNA into 5'RACE-ready cDNA. Multiplex adaptors were used to barcode the full-length TCR alpha and beta libraries, which were then sequenced on an Illumina MiSeq. In the paper's pipeline: Sequencing data were pooled across the five patients for each of nine subset-tissue groups and compared by unsupervised clustering of TCR gene usage. Repertoire similarity was calculated with the Morisita-Horn index, weighting shared sequences by their contribution to each repertoire. TCRdb itself trimmed the public reads at Q25 with fastp, ran MiXCR and retained productive beta chains. Under each unique CDR3 protein, matching rows form one entry showing the most common genes and DNA. TCRdb's processing, not the authors' own work, is the source of the V and J calls. A total of over 40,000 distinct CDR3 sequences appear in this sample, about 30% of them only once. The top ten clones comprise 4% to 4.5% of the sample.

From the cysteine up to the phenylalanine, the CDR3 has a length of 14 residues. CDR3 DNA only is kept here, 42 bases in frame from base 1. V is reduced by 1 base and J by 4 bases, leaving a spacing of 8 bases between them. Looking up the germline V gene (reference sequence) yields CDR1 LGHDT and CDR2 YNNKEL. Rearrangement joined TRBV3-1 to TRBJ1-5, with a weak D call of TRBD1 (5 bases match). The sequence was collected from a female donor with breast cancer. The material sequenced was tumor-infiltrating memory CD4+ T cells sorted from the breast tumor. Sample cell subset or site, as interpreted from the label and publication: memory CD4+ T cells, CD4+CD45RO+CD25-. The sequenced DNA is TGTGCCAGCAGCCAAGCTGGGGCGAATCAGCCCCAGCATTTT. Its amino acids are CASSQAGANQPQHF.